These 12 T cell receptor beta chains originate from one sample sequenced in a study of cytomegalovirus exposure and HLA in healthy donors. This PCR relied on a set of 60 Vbeta primers and 13 Jbeta primers. The data were produced by immunoSEQ multiplex PCR, yet TCRdb's version contains in-frame clones alone and is incomplete. The profile covers around 110,000 clones, with about 10% appearing a single time and less than 4% taken by the ten largest. The sequencing sample was made of PBMCs. Receptor source: a man aged 30 to 45 in good health and CMV-seronegative.

This clone appeared a few times. The V and J genes are TRBV5-8 and TRBJ1-5, with 9 bases matching TRBD1. The V and J ends lost 5 bases and 1 base, in that order; junction bases with no gene match: 7. The CDR3 totals 16 residues. Germline CDR1 is SGHTS and CDR2 is YDEGEE. CDR3 sequence reads: CASSSPGQGSNQPQHF. The DNA for the CDR3 is TGTGCCAGCAGTTCGCCGGGACAGGGAAGCAATCAGCCCCAGCATTTT. Combining the CDR3 with reference TRBV5-8 and TRBJ1-5 gives the whole variable domain EAGVTQSPTHLIKTRGQQATLRCSPISGHTSVYWYQQALGLGLQFLLWYDEGEERNRGNFPPRFSGRQFPNYSSELNVNALELEDSALYLCASSSPGQGSNQPQHFGDGTRLSIL.

The chain uses TRBV7-9 and TRBJ2-3; D is unclear. The V end lost 1 base, the J end lost 5 bases, and 4 bases lay between the germline ends. The CDR3 consists of 12 residues. Germline V gives CDR1 SEHNR, CDR2 FQNEAQ (reference sequence). In DNA form, the CDR3 reads TGTGCCAGCAGCTTAGGAGAAGATACGCAGTATTTT. This encodes CASSLGEDTQYF.

This clone was observed a handful of times. Here the CDR3 DNA reads TGTGCCAGCAGACAACAGGGATCCATGAACACTGAAGCTTTCTTT. Protein: CASRQQGSMNTEAFF. The chain couples TRBV2 to TRBJ1-1; TRBD1 is a possible D gene (6 bases). V was trimmed by 6 bases and J by 0 bases, leaving 14 bases between them. The CDR3 loop spans 15 amino acids. Germline CDR1 and CDR2: SNHLY and FYNNEI.

This clone was counted a few times. This chain uses TRBV6-5 with TRBJ2-7, with D possibly TRBD1 on 5 matching bases. Trimming took off 6 bases at V and 3 bases at J, with 18 bases between the two ends. Germline V gene data show CDR1 as MNHEY and CDR2 as SVGAGI. The CDR3 extends over 15 amino acids. CDR3 DNA: TGTGCCAGCAGATCTACTCACAGGAATCACTACGAGCAGTACTTC. It encodes CASRSTHRNHYEQYF.

The chain has TRBV15 and TRBJ1-5, with D possibly matching TRBD1 (5 bases). Trimming left V 1 base short and J 0 bases short, with 7 bases between. This CDR3 contains 15 residues. CDR1 is LNHNV and CDR2 is YYDKDF in the germline V gene (reference sequence). CDR3 nucleotides: TGTGCCACCAGCAGAGGGGGCTCTAGCAATCAGCCCCAGCATTTT. It encodes CATSRGGSSNQPQHF.

This clone was found a few times. V usage is TRBV7-9 and J usage is TRBJ2-3, with 8 bases that match TRBD2. This CDR3 comprises 14 residues. V trimming: 5 bases; J trimming: 9 bases; junction bases outside the gene matches: 10. Germline CDR1 SEHNR, CDR2 FQNEAQ (reference sequence). This CDR3 is CASSLERGLDTQYF. The CDR3 DNA follows: TGTGCCAGCAGCCTAGAGCGGGGGCTTGACACGCAGTATTTT.

This clone was counted between two and nine times. This sequence joins TRBV7-9 and TRBJ1-1; D not resolved. The V end lost 3 bases, the J end lost 5 bases, and 7 bases lay between the germline ends. CDR1 is SEHNR, CDR2 FQNEAQ, per germline (reference sequence). This CDR3 comprises 12 residues. The CDR3 DNA follows: TGTGCCAGCAGCTTGACTCGTACTGAAGCTTTCTTT. Amino acids: CASSLTRTEAFF.

The chain combines TRBV6-6 with TRBJ2-7; a weak D match, TRBD1 (8 bases). Germline V CDR1 and CDR2: MNHNY, SVGAGI (reference sequence). This CDR3 contains 13 residues. V was pared by 5 bases and J by 3 bases, with 11 bases between. The CDR3 DNA reads TGTGCCAGCAGTAACAGGGGGGGCTACGAGCAGTACTTC. It encodes CASSNRGGYEQYF.

This clone was counted a few times. V gene TRBV9 combines with J gene TRBJ2-5; tentative D call: TRBD1 (6 bases). There are 14 residues in the CDR3. CDR1 and CDR2 (germline): SGDLS, YYNGEE. With 6 bases removed from V and 3 bases from J, the gap between germline ends came to 15 bases. The CDR3 sequence is CASNVWGPEETQYF. In nucleotides, the CDR3 is TGTGCCAGCAATGTTTGGGGGCCGGAAGAGACCCAGTACTTC.

The chain carries TRBV14 and TRBJ2-7; D is undetermined. The CDR3 runs 14 residues. V was pared by 0 bases and J by 2 bases, with 8 bases between. Germline V gives CDR1 SGHDN, CDR2 FVKESK. The CDR3 is CASSQDAGAYEQYF. DNA for the CDR3: TGTGCCAGCAGCCAAGACGCCGGAGCCTACGAGCAGTACTTC.

The table lists this clone with a few counts. This sequence joins TRBV28 and TRBJ1-5, with D hard to call. The CDR3 totals 16 residues. Germline CDR1 is MDHEN and CDR2 is SYDVKM. V lost 8 bases and J 2 bases, leaving 19 bases between the germline ends. CDR3 DNA sequence: TGTGCCAGCCACCTCCGGACTGCCGCGGGCAATCAGCCCCAGCATTTT. Translating gives CASHLRTAAGNQPQHF.

The chain links TRBV9 to TRBJ2-5; 8 nucleotides agree with TRBD2. Germline CDR1 is SGDLS and CDR2 is YYNGEE. This CDR3 region has 15 residues. V lost 2 bases and J lost 4; bases outside the gene matches: 7. The CDR3 coding sequence is TGTGCCAGCAGCGTTGACGGGGGGGCCAGAGAGACCCAGTACTTC. Amino acids: CASSVDGGARETQYF.